This TCR beta chain was identified during a study of response to subunit inactivated influenza vaccine (dated 2018 in TCRdb). Broadly, across the study: Deep quantitative profiling of the T cell receptor repertoire was used in the study to follow responses to a trivalent subunit inactivated influenza vaccine.

The method was RT-PCR. The sequencer listed for this sample is Illumina HiSeq 2500. Through fastp at Q25 and MiXCR, TCRdb rebuilt clones from the public reads, retaining in-frame beta chains. Identical CDR3 protein sequences are pooled into one entry, listed with their most common genes and DNA. The sample yields 550,000 to 800,000 distinct CDR3 sequences; 11% to 15% were counted once. Around 7.3% of the sample rests with the top ten. V ends up 7 bases short and J 5 bases short, with an unmatched junction base count of 11. CDR1 SGHAT and CDR2 FQNNGV are derived from the germline V gene. The CDR3 has 15 amino acids, counting the end cysteine and phenylalanine. Of all the DNA, just the CDR3 is kept, 45 bases in frame from base 1. This clonotype has more than one count but fewer than ten. The clone's antigen remains unknown. No much larger clone is present one base from it, and per-base qualities are unavailable.

What the authors observed across the whole study: According to the authors, only a limited number of new T cells may be recruited by each seasonal influenza vaccination.

Recombination connected TRBV11-2 to TRBJ2-5, with TRBD2 identical over 9 junction bases. The sample consisted of PBMCs from blood, taken roughly 15 days before vaccination. This clonotype was obtained from a man aged 50 to 60 who received an inactivated influenza vaccine. Donor details come from another sample of the same person, matched by shared clones. The nucleotide sequence reads as follows: TGTGCCAGCACCCTATTCGGGCTAGCGGGGGAGACCCAGTACTTC. Its translation reads: CASTLFGLAGETQYF.